The rows below give T cell receptor beta chains drawn from one sample of a study of regulatory T cells in long-lasting Graves disease. One entry per CDR3 protein results from TCRdb running MiXCR on the multiplex PCR reads. The table records roughly 490,000 distinct CDR3 sequences, approximately 22% of them present only once. Material: peripheral blood mononuclear cells (PBMCs), obtained when the disease was refractory, from a patient treated with antithyroid drugs. These receptors were obtained from a female donor with Graves disease. CDR3s include the opening cysteine and the closing phenylalanine or tryptophan. Each record gives: J gene, D gene, V gene, clone size, CDR3 DNA, CDR3 protein. D genes are given only for firm matches. Clone size is given for some rows only: seen once, a few or many times, or a class if the clone is expanded.

J gene: TRBJ2-1
D gene: TRBD1
V gene: TRBV11-1
clone size: .
CDR3 DNA: TGTGCCAGCAGCCGGGACAGGGCCCATGAGCAGTTCTTC
CDR3 protein: CASSRDRAHEQFF

J gene: TRBJ1-1
D gene: .
V gene: TRBV30
clone size: .
CDR3 DNA: TGTGCCTGGAGTGAGGGGACGTTGGGTACTGAAGCTTTCTTT
CDR3 protein: CAWSEGTLGTEAFF

J gene: TRBJ1-1
D gene: .
V gene: TRBV29-1
clone size: .
CDR3 DNA: TGCAGCATTGAGGTAGGGCTCACTGAAGCTTTCTTT
CDR3 protein: CSIEVGLTEAFF

J gene: TRBJ1-1
D gene: TRBD1
V gene: TRBV5-6
clone size: few
CDR3 DNA: TGTGCCAGCAGCTGGGGACAGGGGACGACTGAAGCTTTCTTT
CDR3 protein: CASSWGQGTTEAFF

J gene: TRBJ1-1
D gene: .
V gene: TRBV12-3/TRBV12-4
clone size: few
CDR3 DNA: TGTGCCAGCAGTGACAGTTTAACTGAAGCTTTCTTT
CDR3 protein: CASSDSLTEAFF

J gene: TRBJ1-5
D gene: .
V gene: TRBV19
clone size: few
CDR3 DNA: TGTGCCAGTAGTATTGGGGATGGACAGCCCCAGCATTTT
CDR3 protein: CASSIGDGQPQHF

J gene: TRBJ2-5
D gene: TRBD2
V gene: TRBV20-1
clone size: .
CDR3 DNA: TGCAGTGCTAGACTGGGACTAGCGGGAGGACGGCAAGAGACCCAGTACTTC
CDR3 protein: CSARLGLAGGRQETQYF

J gene: TRBJ2-7
D gene: .
V gene: TRBV7-2
clone size: few
CDR3 DNA: TGTGCCAGCAGCTTAGGAGGTAGAAATCCCTACGAGCAGTACTTC
CDR3 protein: CASSLGGRNPYEQYF

J gene: TRBJ1-1
D gene: .
V gene: TRBV6-2/TRBV6-3
clone size: once
CDR3 DNA: TGTGCCAGCAGTTACTCGAACATGAACACTGAAGCTTTCTTT
CDR3 protein: CASSYSNMNTEAFF

J gene: TRBJ2-7
D gene: .
V gene: TRBV2
clone size: few
CDR3 DNA: TGTGCCAGCAGTTCTGTATACGAGCAGTACTTC
CDR3 protein: CASSSVYEQYF

J gene: TRBJ2-7
D gene: TRBD2
V gene: TRBV7-2
clone size: few
CDR3 DNA: TGTGCCAGCAGCGGGAGACTAGCGGGAGGGGTTTACGAGCAGTACTTC
CDR3 protein: CASSGRLAGGVYEQYF

J gene: TRBJ2-7
D gene: TRBD1
V gene: TRBV7-3
clone size: few
CDR3 DNA: TGTGCCAACAGCGGGACAGGGGAGGAGCAGTACTTC
CDR3 protein: CANSGTGEEQYF

J gene: TRBJ1-2
D gene: TRBD1
V gene: TRBV6-5
clone size: many
CDR3 DNA: TGTGCCAGCAGTTACTCGGGACAGGGCTATGGCTACACCTTC
CDR3 protein: CASSYSGQGYGYTF

J gene: TRBJ2-4
D gene: TRBD1
V gene: TRBV24-1
clone size: many
CDR3 DNA: TGTGCCACCAGTGATTCGCGACCGGGACAGATAAACATTCAGTACTTC
CDR3 protein: CATSDSRPGQINIQYF